Following are 21 T cell receptor beta chains from one sample sequenced in a study of CD8 T cells in ankylosing spondylitis. Study-wide results and caveats: A TCR beta motif of fewer than ten highly homologous variants seemed to mark ankylosing spondylitis blood.

These receptors have no known antigen. From the 5' RACE reads, TCRdb called clonotypes with MiXCR, one entry per CDR3 protein. The table records fewer than 750,000 distinct CDR3 sequences, around 20% of them present only once. The sample comprised blood, either unsorted or a sorted T cell fraction (not recorded which). The receptors stem from a male donor with ankylosing spondylitis.

This clonotype showed up just a few times. The chain uses TRBV20-1 and TRBJ2-3, with 8 bases lining up with TRBD2. The junction had 9 bases not matched to a gene; V was cut back by 0 bases and J by 1 base. Germline CDR1 is DFQATT and CDR2 is SNEGSKA (reference sequence). The CDR3 is 17 residues long. CDR3 DNA sequence: TGCAGTGCTAGAGATCGGGAGGGAGCGGGAGGCACAGATACGCAGTATTTT. Its protein is CSARDREGAGGTDTQYF.

This clonotype was counted between two and nine times. This chain connects TRBV12-3 or TRBV12-4 to TRBJ2-3; 8 nucleotides line up with TRBD2. V lost 6 bases and J lost 5; bases outside the gene matches: 10. The CDR3 is made up of 15 amino acids. The CDR3 protein is CASSLATSEGDTQYF. The CDR3 coding sequence is TGTGCCAGCAGCCTAGCGACTAGCGAAGGAGATACGCAGTATTTT.

This clonotype was counted between two and nine times. The J gene is TRBJ2-7, the V gene TRBV20-1; TRBD2 might be the D (7 bases). The germline CDR1 and CDR2 sequences are DFQATT and SNEGSKA (reference sequence). The CDR3 extends over 13 amino acids. CDR3 DNA: TGCAGGGGGGGGGCAGAGCCAACCTACGAGCAGTACTTC. It is translated as CRGGAEPTYEQYF.

Only a few counts were recorded for this clonotype. The chain recombines TRBV20-1 with TRBJ2-1; D call uncertain. This CDR3 region has 11 residues. Germline CDR1 and CDR2: DFQATT and SNEGSKA (reference sequence). The V gene lost 5 bases and the J gene lost 7 bases, with 9 bases spanning the gap. The CDR3 region has the DNA TGCAGTGCTTTCGACGTAAATGAGCAGTTCTTC. Residues: CSAFDVNEQFF.

The chain uses TRBV7-9 and TRBJ1-3; no clear D gene. This CDR3 spans 16 amino acids. Germline CDR1 SEHNR, CDR2 FQNEAQ (reference sequence). Trimming removed 1 base at V and 1 base at J, with 11 bases between. CDR3: CASSLVVAASGNTIYF. CDR3 DNA: TGTGCCAGCAGCTTAGTAGTTGCAGCTTCTGGAAACACCATATATTTT. Based on the CDR3 plus reference TRBV7-9 and TRBJ1-3, the full variable domain is DTGVSQNPRHKITKRGQNVTFRCDPISEHNRLYWYRQTLGQGPEFLTYFQNEAQLEKSRLLSDRFSAERPKGSFSTLEIQRTEQGDSAMYLCASSLVVAASGNTIYFGEGSWLTVV.

The rearrangement joins TRBV27 to TRBJ2-5, with D unclear. This CDR3 contains 13 residues. CDR1 MNHEY and CDR2 SMNVEV come from the germline V gene (reference sequence). V was clipped by 5 bases and J by 0 bases, with 7 bases between them. CDR3 loop: CASSVEYQETQYF. The CDR3 DNA follows: TGTGCCAGCAGTGTTGAGTACCAAGAGACCCAGTACTTC.

The chain has TRBV27 and TRBJ1-2, with D unresolved. Looked up from germline, CDR1 is MNHEY and CDR2 is SMNVEV (reference sequence). The CDR3 has 14 amino acids. The V and J ends lost 3 bases and 1 base respectively, with 9 bases between them. The CDR3 region has the DNA TGTGCCAGCAGTTTCGCCTCAGATAACTATGGCTACACCTTC. Translating it yields CASSFASDNYGYTF.

This clonotype was detected many times. This rearrangement joins TRBV12-3 or TRBV12-4 to TRBJ2-1, with a possible D match to TRBD1 (6 bases). The V and J ends lost 5 bases and 0 bases respectively, with 14 bases between them. This CDR3 is 16 amino acids long. CDR3 amino acids: CASSPTDRRSYNEQFF. Written as DNA, the CDR3 is TGTGCCAGCAGTCCCACCGACAGGCGCTCCTACAATGAGCAGTTCTTC.

Only a few counts were recorded for this clonotype. The chain joins TRBV6-2 or TRBV6-3 to TRBJ2-5; no clear D. Trimming shortened V by 1 base and J by 5 bases, and 2 bases separated the two germline ends. This CDR3 is 11 amino acids long. Germline values: CDR1 MNHEY, CDR2 SVGEGT. DNA of the CDR3: TGTGCCAGCAGTTACTTCGAGACCCAGTACTTC. Amino acids: CASSYFETQYF.

This sequence joins TRBV20-1 and TRBJ2-3; TRBD2 matches 9 bases. Germline V gene sequence: CDR1 DFQATT, CDR2 SNEGSKA (reference sequence). The CDR3 has 15 amino acids. V trimming: 0 bases; J trimming: 3 bases; junction bases outside the gene matches: 4. DNA of the CDR3: TGCAGTGCTAGAGATCCGACTAGCGGAACAGATACGCAGTATTTT. Its protein is CSARDPTSGTDTQYF.

This rearrangement joins TRBV6-5 to TRBJ1-2; possibly TRBD1 for D (6 bases). The CDR3 has 17 residues. Germline assignment: CDR1 MNHEY and CDR2 SVGAGI. V was shortened by 0 bases and J by 5 bases, with 19 bases between the two germline ends. For the CDR3, the DNA is TGTGCCAGCAGTTACTCGACACCCCGGACAGACAGTTATGGCTACACCTTC. Its translation is CASSYSTPRTDSYGYTF.

The V and J genes are TRBV6-4 and TRBJ2-1; TRBD2 agrees at 9 bases. Germline lookup yields CDR1 MRHNA and CDR2 SNTAGT. The length of the CDR3 is 16 residues. V shed 5 bases, J shed 7 bases, and the junction held 12 bases outside the gene matches. This CDR3 reads CASSPPGGRAENEQFF. CDR3 DNA sequence: TGTGCCAGCAGTCCACCCGGCGGGAGGGCCGAGAATGAGCAGTTCTTC.

The chain is built from TRBV12-3 or TRBV12-4 and TRBJ2-5; D unclear. The CDR3 extends over 14 amino acids. Trimming removed 5 bases from V and 5 bases from J, with 15 bases in between. CDR3 residues: CASSPSDLGETQYF. In nucleotides, the CDR3 is TGTGCCAGCAGTCCCTCGGACCTGGGGGAGACCCAGTACTTC.

V usage is TRBV29-1 and J usage is TRBJ2-3, with D perhaps TRBD2 (6 bases). CDR3 length: 12 amino acids. CDR1 is SQVTM, CDR2 ANQGSEA, per germline. V was shortened by 5 bases and J by 5 bases, with 11 bases between the two germline ends. The CDR3 DNA reads as TGCAGCGTTCGGAGGGATGGAGATACGCAGTATTTT. Protein: CSVRRDGDTQYF.

The chain carries TRBV3-1 and TRBJ2-7, with D possibly being TRBD2 (6 bases). The CDR3 sequence is 15 residues long. Germline lookup yields CDR1 LGHDT and CDR2 YNNKEL (reference sequence). Trimming cost V 4 bases and J 0 bases, with 13 bases left between them. The CDR3 DNA is TGTGCCAGCAGCCCTCTAGCGACCCCCTCCTACGAGCAGTACTTC. Amino acids: CASSPLATPSYEQYF.

The CDR3 DNA sequence: TGTGCCATCAGTGAGTCCGGGACAGGGGATGGCAATGAGCAGTTCTTC. Encoded protein: CAISESGTGDGNEQFF. The chain joins TRBV10-3 to TRBJ2-1, with TRBD1 matching 10 bases. The CDR3 has 16 amino acids. V shed 0 bases, J shed 6 bases, and the junction held 5 bases outside the gene matches. The germline gives CDR1 ENHRY, CDR2 SYGVKD.

This clonotype was found a few times. The rearrangement uses TRBV2 and TRBJ2-1; no definite D call. Trimming stripped 5 bases from V and 1 base from J, with 12 bases between. The CDR3 is 15 residues long. Germline V gives CDR1 SNHLY, CDR2 FYNNEI. The CDR3 loop is CASSKQRQSYNEQFF. In nucleotides, the CDR3 is TGTGCCAGCAGTAAGCAGCGTCAATCCTACAATGAGCAGTTCTTC. Full variable domain (missing parts from reference TRBV2 and TRBJ2-1): EPEVTQTPSHQVTQMGQEVILRCVPISNHLYFYWYRQILGQKVEFLVSFYNNEISEKSEIFDDQFSVERPDGSNFTLKIRSTKLEDSAMYFCASSKQRQSYNEQFFGPGTRLTVL.

This clonotype showed up just a few times. V usage is TRBV19 and J usage is TRBJ1-5; D gene unclear. Per the germline V gene, CDR1 is LNHDA and CDR2 is SQIVND (reference sequence). This CDR3 has 14 amino acids. V dropped 5 bases and J dropped 7 bases, with 15 bases sitting between them. CDR3: CASSPMGRVQPQHF. Here the CDR3 DNA reads TGTGCCAGTAGTCCCATGGGGAGGGTCCAGCCCCAGCATTTT.

This clonotype was detected only a few times. The chain has TRBV6-5 and TRBJ2-1, with TRBD1 identical over 11 bases. Looked up from germline, CDR1 is MNHEY and CDR2 is SVGAGI. Trimming at V came to 2 bases and at J to 10 bases, leaving 10 bases not matched to a gene. This CDR3 has 16 amino acids. The CDR3 sequence: CASSYPGTGGIREQFF. CDR3 DNA: TGTGCCAGCAGTTACCCCGGGACAGGGGGGATACGGGAGCAGTTCTTC.

This clonotype was seen a handful of times. CDR3 residues: CASGTEGYTEAFF. The CDR3 DNA is TGTGCCAGCGGTACCGAGGGGTACACTGAAGCTTTCTTT. The chain recombines TRBV27 with TRBJ1-1, with D possibly matching TRBD1 (5 bases). The CDR3 runs 13 residues. Germline V gene sequence: CDR1 MNHEY, CDR2 SMNVEV (reference sequence). Trimming removed 8 bases at V and 3 bases at J, with 13 bases between.

This clonotype was seen many times. J is TRBJ2-1 and V is TRBV29-1; 12 nucleotides match TRBD2. J lost 7 bases, V lost 7 bases, and 8 bases had no gene match. The CDR3 is 14 residues long. Germline V gene lookup returns CDR1 SQVTM and CDR2 ANQGSEA. This CDR3 is CSAPTSGRRNEQFF. The CDR3 nucleotides are TGCAGCGCTCCGACTAGCGGGAGAAGAAATGAGCAGTTCTTC.